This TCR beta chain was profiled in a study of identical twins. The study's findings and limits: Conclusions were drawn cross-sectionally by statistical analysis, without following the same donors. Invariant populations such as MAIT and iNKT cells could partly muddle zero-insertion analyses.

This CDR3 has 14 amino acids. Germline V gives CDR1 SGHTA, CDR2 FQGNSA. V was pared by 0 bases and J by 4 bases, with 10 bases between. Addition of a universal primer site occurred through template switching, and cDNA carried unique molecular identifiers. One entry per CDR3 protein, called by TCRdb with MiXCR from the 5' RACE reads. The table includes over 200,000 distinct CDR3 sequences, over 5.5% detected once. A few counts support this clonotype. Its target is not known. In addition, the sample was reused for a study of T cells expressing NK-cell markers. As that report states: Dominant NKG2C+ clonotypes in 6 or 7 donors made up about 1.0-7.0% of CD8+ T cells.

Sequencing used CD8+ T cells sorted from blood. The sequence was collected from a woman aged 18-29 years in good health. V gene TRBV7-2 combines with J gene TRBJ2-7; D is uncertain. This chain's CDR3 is CASSLAEDPYEQYF. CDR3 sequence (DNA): TGTGCCAGCAGCTTAGCAGAGGACCCATACGAGCAGTACTTC.